These 7 T cell receptor beta chains were sequenced from one sample in a study of a mutant IDH1 vaccine in newly diagnosed glioma. Antigens of these TCRs are unknown. Profiled with immunoSEQ multiplex PCR; TCRdb holds only in-frame clones, not every one. Among 100,000 to 150,000 clones listed, around 80% were seen once. Time point of the sample: week 11, during vaccination. Doses consisted of 300 ug of mutant IDH1 20-mer peptide each, paired with topical imiquimod. This specimen consisted of PBMCs, obtained from a glioma patient whose treatment included an IDH1 peptide vaccine. Receptors were obtained from a middle-aged man with glioma.

This clone showed up just once. The chain carries TRBV27 and TRBJ1-2, with D perhaps TRBD1 (5 bases). Germline V gene data show CDR1 as MNHEY and CDR2 as SMNVEV (reference sequence). V lost 3 bases to trimming and J lost 3 bases, with 17 bases between them. The CDR3 length is 16 residues. CDR3 amino acids: CASSFAQGVSYYGYTF. In DNA, the CDR3 is TGTGCCAGCAGTTTCGCTCAAGGGGTGTCGTACTATGGCTACACCTTC.

V usage is TRBV13 and J usage is TRBJ2-5, with TRBD2 identical over 10 bases. Germline lookup yields CDR1 PRHDT and CDR2 FYEKMQ (reference sequence). This CDR3 contains 13 residues. Unmatched junction bases numbered 2, after V lost 5 bases and J lost 5 bases. The CDR3 DNA sequence: TGTGCCAGCAGCCTACTAGCGGGGGAGACCCAGTACTTC. This gives the protein CASSLLAGETQYF.

The chain couples TRBV7-2 to TRBJ2-3; 8 bases map to TRBD2. Trimming removed 0 bases from V and 1 base from J; junction bases left unmatched: 6. The CDR3 covers 17 residues. Germline CDR1 and CDR2: SGHTA and FQGNSA. CDR3 protein: CASSLARAGAGTDTQYF. CDR3 bases: TGTGCCAGCAGCTTAGCGCGAGCGGGGGCAGGCACAGATACGCAGTATTTT.

This sequence joins TRBV6-5 and TRBJ1-6; possibly TRBD1 for D (5 bases). Trimming took off 6 bases at V and 6 bases at J, with 12 bases between the two ends. Per the germline V gene, CDR1 is MNHEY and CDR2 is SVGAGI. This CDR3 is built from 14 residues. The CDR3 here is CASRAGIGNSPLHF. The CDR3 DNA sequence: TGTGCCAGCAGAGCAGGGATCGGTAATTCACCCCTCCACTTT.

The chain couples TRBV6-6 to TRBJ2-1; no definite D call. Trimming took off 0 bases at V and 8 bases at J, with 14 bases between the two ends. This CDR3 contains 15 residues. Per germline, CDR1 MNHNY and CDR2 SVGAGI (reference sequence). The DNA of the CDR3 is TGTGCCAGCAGTTACTCGATGACCCTTGGGGATGAGCAGTTCTTC. It encodes CASSYSMTLGDEQFF.

The chain joins TRBV5-1 to TRBJ1-2, with TRBD1 identical over 9 bases. The CDR3 loop spans 15 amino acids. The V gene end was trimmed by 4 bases and the J gene end by 5 bases; junction bases not matched to a gene: 9. CDR1 SGHRS and CDR2 YFSETQ come from the germline V gene. In nucleotides, the CDR3 is TGCGCCAGCAGCCCTATCGACAGGGGGATTTATGGCTACACCTTC. It encodes CASSPIDRGIYGYTF.

This chain uses TRBV7-2 with TRBJ2-3, with D tentatively TRBD2 (5 bases). This CDR3 is built from 12 residues. Germline assignment: CDR1 SGHTA and CDR2 FQGNSA. V shed 7 bases and J shed 4 bases, with 9 bases lying between them. This CDR3 is CASTHGADTQYF. The DNA of the CDR3 is TGTGCCAGCACCCACGGGGCAGATACGCAGTATTTT. The variable domain in full, completed from reference TRBV7-2 and TRBJ2-3, reads GAGVSQSPSNKVTEKGKDVELRCDPISGHTALYWYRQSLGQGLEFLIYFQGNSAPDKSGLPSDRFSAERTGGSVSTLTIQRTQQEDSAVYLCASTHGADTQYFGPGTRLTVL.